A single sample is the source of the 27 T cell receptor beta chains below, sequenced in a study of human versus mouse CDR3 diversity and MHC coevolution. The protocol was immunoSEQ multiplex PCR, while the TCRdb copy is restricted to in-frame clones and leaves out a portion. The data hold tens of thousands of clones, with around 94% observed a single time. Source material: naive CD4+ T cells from blood. Subset denoted: CD45RO-negative CD62L-positive naive CD4 T cells. The receptors stem from a person between 55 and 70 years old in good health.

The rearrangement links TRBV30 to TRBJ1-1; D gene uncertain. The V gene's germline CDR1 is GTSNPN and CDR2 SVGIG (reference sequence). The CDR3 has 17 amino acids. Between the trimmed V and J ends, which lost 0 bases and 1 base, there was a span of 18 bases. The CDR3, as DNA: TGTGCCTGGAGTGTACTTAGGCCGAGGGCCTGGAACACTGAAGCTTTCTTT. This codes for CAWSVLRPRAWNTEAFF.

In the case of this clone: A read error may produce the germline difference seen at one junction end. Other DNA sequences from this sample encode an identical CDR3 as well. The chain employs TRBV25-1 and TRBJ1-6; D is possibly TRBD1 (6 bases). The germline V gene encodes CDR1 MGHDK and CDR2 SYGVNS. The CDR3 is made up of 13 amino acids. The CDR3 loop reads CASRDRPNSPLHF. CDR3 in DNA: TGTGCCAGCAGAGACAGGCCTAATTCCCCCCTCCACTTT.

This chain uses TRBV10-3 with TRBJ2-5, with TRBD2 identical over 13 bases. V gave up 0 bases and J gave up 5 bases; unmatched junction bases: 3. The CDR3 loop spans 16 amino acids. CDR1 and CDR2 from the germline V gene are ENHRY and SYGVKD. The CDR3 reads CAISESTSGRRETQYF. In DNA, the CDR3 is TGTGCCATCAGTGAGTCGACTAGCGGGAGGAGGGAGACCCAGTACTTC.

The gene calls are TRBV7-3 and TRBJ2-1, with TRBD2 matching over 10 bases. V was pared by 2 bases and J by 8 bases, with 6 bases of the junction left unmatched. This CDR3 contains 15 residues. CDR1 is SGHTA and CDR2 is FQGTGA in the germline V gene. The CDR3 is CASSLGSGRSDEQFF. CDR3 nucleotides: TGTGCCAGCAGCTTAGGTAGCGGGAGGTCAGATGAGCAGTTCTTC.

The chain's CDR3 is CASTVPRGSGGANVLTF. The CDR3 DNA follows: TGTGCCAGTACCGTCCCCCGGGGGTCGGGTGGGGCCAACGTCCTGACTTTC. The chain couples TRBV19 to TRBJ2-6, with a tentative D call TRBD2 (6 bases). V lost 7 bases, J lost 3 bases, and 19 bases lay in between. Per germline, CDR1 LNHDA and CDR2 SQIVND (reference sequence). This CDR3 comprises 17 residues.

The rearrangement links TRBV5-4 to TRBJ2-2; D remains ambiguous. Per germline, CDR1 SGHNT and CDR2 YYREEE (reference sequence). This CDR3 region has 14 residues. V was pared by 1 base and J by 2 bases, with 6 bases between. The CDR3 DNA reads TGTGCCAGCAGCTTGTCTTCTAACACCGGGGAGCTGTTTTTT. Translation gives CASSLSSNTGELFF.

CDR3 nucleotides: TGCGCCACCGGGACTAGCTCACTAACAGATACGCAGTATTTT. It encodes CATGTSSLTDTQYF. V and J are TRBV10-2 and TRBJ2-3; TRBD2 agrees at 9 bases. The germline V gene encodes CDR1 WSHSY and CDR2 SAAADI. This CDR3 is 14 amino acids long. V shed 10 bases, J shed 3 bases, and the junction held 8 bases outside the gene matches.

This clone showed up just once. The chain recombines TRBV29-1 with TRBJ2-1; TRBD2 agrees at 8 bases. V dropped 3 bases and J dropped 2; count of bases not matched to a gene: 6. Germline V gene sequence: CDR1 SQVTM, CDR2 ANQGSEA. This CDR3 has 15 residues. CDR3 sequence (DNA): TGCAGCGTTGATACTCGGGAGGGCCCCTACAATGAGCAGTTCTTC. The encoded protein is CSVDTREGPYNEQFF.

This chain joins TRBV5-4 and TRBJ2-3; 12 nucleotides match TRBD2. Germline V gives CDR1 SGHNT, CDR2 YYREEE (reference sequence). J gave up 2 bases and V 4 bases, and 5 bases lay outside the gene matches. The CDR3 is 16 residues long. The CDR3 region is CASSTGTSGHTDTQYF. In DNA, the CDR3 is TGTGCCAGCAGCACCGGGACTAGCGGGCACACAGATACGCAGTATTTT. Looking up the rest from reference TRBV5-4 and TRBJ2-3 gives the full variable domain: ETGVTQSPTHLIKTRGQQVTLRCSSQSGHNTVSWYQQALGQGPQFIFQYYREEENGRGNFPPRFSGLQFPNYSSELNVNALELDDSALYLCASSTGTSGHTDTQYFGPGTRLTVL.

V is TRBV5-4 and J is TRBJ1-5; the match to TRBD1 covers 8 bases. This CDR3 contains 14 residues. Per the germline V gene, CDR1 is SGHNT and CDR2 is YYREEE (reference sequence). V gave up 0 bases and J gave up 6 bases; unmatched junction bases: 2. CDR3 protein: CASSLDRGSQPQHF. CDR3 DNA: TGTGCCAGCAGCTTGGACAGGGGGAGTCAGCCCCAGCATTTT.

The rearrangement uses TRBV5-4 and TRBJ2-1; TRBD2 aligns across 7 bases. The CDR3 contains 16 residues. Germline V gene lookup returns CDR1 SGHNT and CDR2 YYREEE (reference sequence). Trimming cost V 0 bases and J 3 bases; bases outside gene matches: 6. CDR3: CASSLGGGGSYNEQFF. The CDR3 DNA follows: TGTGCCAGCAGCTTGGGGGGGGGAGGGAGCTACAATGAGCAGTTCTTC.

The chain combines TRBV2 with TRBJ2-5; 8 nucleotides align to TRBD1. This CDR3 has 15 residues. Germline lookup yields CDR1 SNHLY and CDR2 FYNNEI. V lost 2 bases to trimming and J lost 2 bases; unmatched junction nucleotides: 4. The CDR3 sequence is CASSEQGAQQETQYF. In nucleotides, the CDR3 is TGTGCCAGCAGTGAACAGGGGGCGCAGCAAGAGACCCAGTACTTC.

The chain is built from TRBV5-1 and TRBJ2-3; 9 bases are a match to TRBD2. CDR3 length equals 16 residues. Germline CDR1 SGHRS, CDR2 YFSETQ. The J segment lost 3 bases and the V segment lost 0 bases, leaving 5 bases of the junction unmatched. The CDR3 sequence is CASSLGASGTTDTQYF. In DNA, the CDR3 is TGCGCCAGCAGCTTGGGGGCTAGCGGGACGACAGATACGCAGTATTTT.

The rearrangement uses TRBV29-1 and TRBJ1-6, with 7 positions matching TRBD1. V trimming: 0 bases; J trimming: 8 bases; junction bases outside the gene matches: 7. There are 15 residues in the CDR3. In germline, CDR1 is SQVTM, CDR2 ANQGSEA. The CDR3 protein is CSVEDIRQGDSPLHF. For the CDR3, the DNA is TGCAGCGTTGAAGATATTCGGCAGGGGGATTCACCCCTCCACTTT.

J is TRBJ1-1 and V is TRBV10-2, with TRBD1 as a possible D gene (5 bases). Germline assignment: CDR1 WSHSY and CDR2 SAAADI. V was trimmed by 7 bases and J by 6 bases, leaving 9 bases between them. CDR3 length: 11 amino acids. CDR3 sequence reads: CASMGGAEAFF. In nucleotides, the CDR3 is TGCGCCAGCATGGGGGGGGCTGAAGCTTTCTTT.

The chain uses TRBV10-2 and TRBJ2-6; a weak D match, TRBD1 (6 bases). The V and J ends lost 6 bases and 0 bases respectively, with 12 bases between them. From germline, CDR1 is WSHSY and CDR2 SAAADI. CDR3 length: 16 residues. CDR3 sequence (DNA): TGCGCCAGCAGAAGAACAGGGACCTCTGGGGCCAACGTCCTGACTTTC. It is translated as CASRRTGTSGANVLTF.

The chain links TRBV11-3 to TRBJ2-7; D gene uncertain. The germline V and J ends were trimmed by 1 base and 7 bases, with 5 bases remaining between them. Germline assignment: CDR1 SGHNT and CDR2 YENEEA. There are 11 residues in the CDR3. CDR3 nucleotide sequence: TGTGCCAGCAGCTTAGGTTCGGAGCAGTACTTC. Encoded protein: CASSLGSEQYF. The full variable domain, completed using reference TRBV11-3 and TRBJ2-7, is EAGVVQSPRYKIIEKKQPVAFWCNPISGHNTLYWYLQNLGQGPELLIRYENEEAVDDSQLPKDRFSAERLKGVDSTLKIQPAELGDSAVYLCASSLGSEQYFGPGTRLTVT.

The chain is built from TRBV6-5 and TRBJ2-1, with a weak D call TRBD1 (5 bases). With 8 bases removed from V and 9 bases from J, the gap between germline ends came to 20 bases. This CDR3 is 14 amino acids long. Germline loops: CDR1 MNHEY, CDR2 SVGAGI. The DNA of the CDR3 is TGTGCCAGCGGGTCGGGCAGGGATGGTGGTGAGCAGTTCTTC. Its translation: CASGSGRDGGEQFF.

The rearrangement uses TRBV7-2 and TRBJ2-2; 13 nucleotides match TRBD2. The CDR3 consists of 16 residues. Germline V CDR1 and CDR2: SGHTA, FQGNSA. Germline trimming cut 5 bases from V and 7 bases from J; bases unmatched to any gene: 7. In nucleotides, the CDR3 is TGTGCCAGCAGCCGGCGCGGACTAGCGGGAGTCGGGGAGCTGTTTTTT. Translation gives CASSRRGLAGVGELFF. The full variable domain, its missing parts supplied by reference TRBV7-2 and TRBJ2-2, is GAGVSQSPSNKVTEKGKDVELRCDPISGHTALYWYRQSLGQGLEFLIYFQGNSAPDKSGLPSDRFSAERTGGSVSTLTIQRTQQEDSAVYLCASSRRGLAGVGELFFGEGSRLTVL.

V usage is TRBV5-1 and J usage is TRBJ2-3; 7 bases are shared with TRBD2. V lost 1 base and J lost 5; bases outside the gene matches: 10. Germline CDR1 reads SGHRS; CDR2 reads YFSETQ. The CDR3 sequence is 16 residues long. The CDR3 DNA sequence: TGCGCCAGCAGCTTGAATTCGCGGGAGTTGGTAGATACGCAGTATTTT. Its protein is CASSLNSRELVDTQYF. Using reference TRBV5-1 and TRBJ2-3 for the parts outside the CDR3, the full variable domain is KAGVTQTPRYLIKTRGQQVTLSCSPISGHRSVSWYQQTPGQGLQFLFEYFSETQRNKGNFPGRFSGRQFSNSRSEMNVSTLELGDSALYLCASSLNSRELVDTQYFGPGTRLTVL.

The chain links TRBV29-1 to TRBJ2-1; 9 nucleotides line up with TRBD2. The CDR3 runs to 14 residues. Trimming took 4 bases from V and 1 from J; bases not matched to a gene: 2. From germline, CDR1 is SQVTM and CDR2 ANQGSEA. The CDR3 nucleotides are TGCAGCGTTGTCACTAGCGGGTCCTACAATGAGCAGTTCTTC. It translates to CSVVTSGSYNEQFF.

This chain joins TRBV6-6 and TRBJ1-2; a weak D match, TRBD1 (6 bases). Trimming cost V 2 bases and J 8 bases, with 15 bases left between them. The CDR3 covers 14 residues. Germline lookup yields CDR1 MNHNY and CDR2 SVGAGI (reference sequence). DNA for the CDR3: TGTGCCAGCAGTTACGCCGACAGGCATGTGGGCTACACCTTC. Amino acid sequence: CASSYADRHVGYTF.

The chain couples TRBV7-9 to TRBJ2-3, with TRBD1 as a possible D gene (6 bases). Per germline, CDR1 SEHNR and CDR2 FQNEAQ (reference sequence). V lost 5 bases and J 2 bases, leaving 20 bases between the germline ends. The CDR3 is made up of 17 amino acids. The CDR3 DNA sequence: TGTGCCAGCAGCCCCCTTCGATGGGACATGCTCACAGATACGCAGTATTTT. Its protein product is CASSPLRWDMLTDTQYF.

This clone showed up just once. The junction and the germline gene differ at one end; a read error may be behind it. This chain links TRBV19 with TRBJ2-3; 10 bases align to TRBD1. The germline V gene has CDR1 LNHDA and CDR2 SQIVND (reference sequence). The CDR3 extends over 15 amino acids. The CDR3 bases are TGTGCCAGTAGTGCCGGGACAGGGGACACAGGTACGCAGTATTTT. Its protein product is CASSAGTGDTGTQYF.

V is TRBV27 and J is TRBJ1-2; the match to TRBD1 covers 9 bases. CDR1 is MNHEY and CDR2 is SMNVEV in the germline V gene (reference sequence). V was pared by 5 bases and J by 0 bases, with 13 bases of the junction left unmatched. The CDR3 consists of 18 residues. CDR3 residues: CASSPLQGARSPNYGYTF. The CDR3 DNA is TGTGCCAGCAGTCCCCTACAGGGGGCGCGTAGCCCTAACTATGGCTACACCTTC.

This chain uses TRBV19 with TRBJ2-3; D not certain. Trimming removed 0 bases at V and 3 bases at J, with 13 bases between. The CDR3 is 16 residues long. Germline loops: CDR1 LNHDA, CDR2 SQIVND (reference sequence). CDR3 loop: CASSIEGYVKTDTQYF. The CDR3 nucleotides are TGTGCCAGTAGTATAGAGGGCTACGTAAAAACAGATACGCAGTATTTT.

The chain has TRBV30 and TRBJ2-1, with TRBD2 identical over 13 bases. The CDR3 contains 20 residues. Unmatched junction bases numbered 19, after V lost 4 bases and J lost 4 bases. Germline V gene data show CDR1 as GTSNPN and CDR2 as SVGIG (reference sequence). The CDR3 sequence is CAWNPSTSGRPNLGYNEQFF. CDR3 in DNA: TGTGCCTGGAACCCCTCGACTAGCGGGAGGCCCAACCTCGGGTACAATGAGCAGTTCTTC.